Only a few counts were recorded for the clone carrying this TCR beta chain. Its antigen is as yet unknown. This specimen comes from a study of human T cells and chemical hapten exposure. Study-wide context: Skin on the upper inner arm, approximately 2 cm by approximately 2 cm in size, was sensitized with 2% DPC.

Trimming removed 3 bases from V and 2 bases from J, with 14 bases in between. The length of the CDR3 is 15 residues. Germline V lookup: CDR1 DFQATT, CDR2 SNEGSKA (reference sequence). As to time point: pre-sensitization, week 0. The treatment is: therapeutic diphenylcyclopropenone sensitization with weekly scalp DPC. TCRdb independently ran MiXCR on the RACE reads; one entry per CDR3 protein. The sample lists about 290,000 distinct CDR3 sequences; around 7.7% were seen once. Study-wide findings and caveats: A positive correlation with patch test score was shown by PT1 expanded TCR counts.

This sequence joins TRBV20-1 and TRBJ2-1; tentatively, D is TRBD2 (6 bases). This TCR was recovered from a man between 18 and 29 years old with alopecia areata. Some clones in this sample may be carry-over from other donors' samples. The sequencing used whole blood, collected in connection with sensitization to the hapten diphenylcyclopropenone (DPC). CDR3 bases: TGCAGTGCTAGGGAGGGCAGCGCAACCTACAATGAGCAGTTCTTC. Its protein is CSAREGSATYNEQFF.